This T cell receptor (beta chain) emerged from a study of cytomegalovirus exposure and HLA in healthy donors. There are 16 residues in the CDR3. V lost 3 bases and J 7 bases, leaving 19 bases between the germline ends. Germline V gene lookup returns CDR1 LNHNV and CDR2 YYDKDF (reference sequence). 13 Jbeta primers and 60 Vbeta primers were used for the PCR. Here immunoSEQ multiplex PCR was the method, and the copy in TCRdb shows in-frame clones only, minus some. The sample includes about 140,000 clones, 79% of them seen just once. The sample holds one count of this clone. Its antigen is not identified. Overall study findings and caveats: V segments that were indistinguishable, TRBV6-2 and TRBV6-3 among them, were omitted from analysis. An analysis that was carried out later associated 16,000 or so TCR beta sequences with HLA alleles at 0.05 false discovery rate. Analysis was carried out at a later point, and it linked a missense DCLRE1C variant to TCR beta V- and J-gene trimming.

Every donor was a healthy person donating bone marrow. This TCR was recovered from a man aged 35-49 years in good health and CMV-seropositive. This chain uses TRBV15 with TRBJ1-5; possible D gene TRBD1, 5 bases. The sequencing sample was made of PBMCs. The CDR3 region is CATSSQARRGRQPQHF. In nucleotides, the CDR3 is TGTGCCACCAGCAGTCAGGCCCGGAGGGGTAGACAGCCCCAGCATTTT.